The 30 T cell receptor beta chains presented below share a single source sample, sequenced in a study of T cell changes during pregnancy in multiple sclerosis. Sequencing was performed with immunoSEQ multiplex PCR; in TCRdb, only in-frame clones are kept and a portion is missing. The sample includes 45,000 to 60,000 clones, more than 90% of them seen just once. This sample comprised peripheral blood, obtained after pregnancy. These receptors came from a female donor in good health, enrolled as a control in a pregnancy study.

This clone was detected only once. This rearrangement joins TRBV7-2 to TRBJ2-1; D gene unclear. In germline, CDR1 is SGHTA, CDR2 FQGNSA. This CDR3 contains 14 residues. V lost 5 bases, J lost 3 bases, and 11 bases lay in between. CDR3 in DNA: TGTGCCAGCAGCCCCCCGGGTAGCTACAATGAGCAGTTCTTC. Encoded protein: CASSPPGSYNEQFF.

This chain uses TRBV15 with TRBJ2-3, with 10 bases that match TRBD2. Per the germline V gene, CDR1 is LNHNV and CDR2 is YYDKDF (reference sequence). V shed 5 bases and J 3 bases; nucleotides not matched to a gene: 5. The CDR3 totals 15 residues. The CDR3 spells CATSPLAGETDTQYF. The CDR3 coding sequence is TGTGCCACCAGCCCCCTAGCGGGGGAGACAGATACGCAGTATTTT. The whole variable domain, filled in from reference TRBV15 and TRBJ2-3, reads DAMVIQNPRYQVTQFGKPVTLSCSQTLNHNVMYWYQQKSSQAPKLLFHYYDKDFNNEADTPDNFQSRRPNTSFCFLDIRSPGLGDTAMYLCATSPLAGETDTQYFGPGTRLTVL.

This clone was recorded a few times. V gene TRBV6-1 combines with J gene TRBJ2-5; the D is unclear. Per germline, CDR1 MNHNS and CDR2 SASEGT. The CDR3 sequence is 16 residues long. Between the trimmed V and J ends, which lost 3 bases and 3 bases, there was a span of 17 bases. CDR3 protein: CASSDPTDATKETQYF. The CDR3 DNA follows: TGTGCCAGCAGTGACCCGACGGATGCGACAAAAGAGACCCAGTACTTC.

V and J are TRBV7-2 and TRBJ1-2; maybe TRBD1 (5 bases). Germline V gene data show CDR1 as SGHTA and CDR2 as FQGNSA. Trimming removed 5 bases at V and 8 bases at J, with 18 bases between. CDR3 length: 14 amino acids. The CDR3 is CASSHQTRQGGYTF. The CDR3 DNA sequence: TGTGCCAGCAGCCACCAGACGCGTCAGGGCGGCTACACCTTC.

The CDR3 DNA reads TGTGCCAGCAGCGTAGATACACAGGGTGGGCAAGAGACCCAGTACTTC. This sequence encodes CASSVDTQGGQETQYF. The chain uses TRBV9 and TRBJ2-5; a weak D match, TRBD1 (6 bases). CDR3 length equals 16 residues. Per germline, CDR1 SGDLS and CDR2 YYNGEE. Trimming cost V 0 bases and J 2 bases, with 14 bases left between them.

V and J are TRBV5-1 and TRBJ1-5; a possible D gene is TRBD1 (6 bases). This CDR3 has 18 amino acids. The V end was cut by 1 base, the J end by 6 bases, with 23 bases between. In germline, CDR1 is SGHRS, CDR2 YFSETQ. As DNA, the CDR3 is TGCGCCAGCAGCTTGAACCCCTTCGACAGGAGCGGAGGTCAGCCCCAGCATTTT. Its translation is CASSLNPFDRSGGQPQHF. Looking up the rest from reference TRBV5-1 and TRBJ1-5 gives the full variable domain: KAGVTQTPRYLIKTRGQQVTLSCSPISGHRSVSWYQQTPGQGLQFLFEYFSETQRNKGNFPGRFSGRQFSNSRSEMNVSTLELGDSALYLCASSLNPFDRSGGQPQHFGDGTRLSIL.

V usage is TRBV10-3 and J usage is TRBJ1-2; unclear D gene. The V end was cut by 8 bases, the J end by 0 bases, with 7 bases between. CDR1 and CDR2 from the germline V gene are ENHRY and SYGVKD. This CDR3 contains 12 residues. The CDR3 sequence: CAIGGSNYGYTF. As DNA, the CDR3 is TGTGCCATCGGCGGGTCTAACTATGGCTACACCTTC.

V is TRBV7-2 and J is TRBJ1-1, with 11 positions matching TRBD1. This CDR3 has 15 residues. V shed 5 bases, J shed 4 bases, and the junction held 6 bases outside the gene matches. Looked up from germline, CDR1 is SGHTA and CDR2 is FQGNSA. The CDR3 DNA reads TGTGCCAGCAGCATCCAAGGACAGGGGGCCACTGAAGCTTTCTTT. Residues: CASSIQGQGATEAFF.

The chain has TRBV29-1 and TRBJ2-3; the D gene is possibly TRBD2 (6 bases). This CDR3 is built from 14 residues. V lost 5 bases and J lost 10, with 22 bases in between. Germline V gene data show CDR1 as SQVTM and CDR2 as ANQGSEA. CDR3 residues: CSVSVGRGGYAQYF. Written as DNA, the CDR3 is TGCAGCGTTTCGGTGGGACGGGGAGGATACGCGCAGTATTTT.

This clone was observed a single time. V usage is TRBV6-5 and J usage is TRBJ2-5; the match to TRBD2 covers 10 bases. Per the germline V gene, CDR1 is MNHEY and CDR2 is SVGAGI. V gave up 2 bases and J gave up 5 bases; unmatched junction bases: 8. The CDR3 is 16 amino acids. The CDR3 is CASSYEPSGSQETQYF. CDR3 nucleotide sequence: TGTGCCAGCAGTTACGAACCTAGCGGGAGTCAGGAGACCCAGTACTTC.

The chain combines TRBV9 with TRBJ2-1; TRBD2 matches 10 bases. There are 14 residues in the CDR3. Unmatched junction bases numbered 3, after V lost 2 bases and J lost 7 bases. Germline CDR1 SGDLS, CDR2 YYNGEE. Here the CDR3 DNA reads TGTGCCAGCAGCGTCGGGACTAGCGTGAATGAGCAGTTCTTC. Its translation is CASSVGTSVNEQFF.

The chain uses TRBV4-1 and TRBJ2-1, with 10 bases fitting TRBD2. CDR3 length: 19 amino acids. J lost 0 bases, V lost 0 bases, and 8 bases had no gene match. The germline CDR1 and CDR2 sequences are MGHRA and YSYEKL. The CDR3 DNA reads TGCGCCAGCAGCCAAGAGTCCCCGACTAGCGGGTTCTCCTACAATGAGCAGTTCTTC. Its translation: CASSQESPTSGFSYNEQFF.

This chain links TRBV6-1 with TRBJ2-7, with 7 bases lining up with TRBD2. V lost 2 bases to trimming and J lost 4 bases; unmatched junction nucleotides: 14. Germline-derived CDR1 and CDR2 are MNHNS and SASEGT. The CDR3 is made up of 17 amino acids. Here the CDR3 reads CASSERWGGSGSYEQYF. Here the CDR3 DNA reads TGTGCCAGCAGTGAACGATGGGGGGGGAGCGGGTCATACGAGCAGTACTTC.

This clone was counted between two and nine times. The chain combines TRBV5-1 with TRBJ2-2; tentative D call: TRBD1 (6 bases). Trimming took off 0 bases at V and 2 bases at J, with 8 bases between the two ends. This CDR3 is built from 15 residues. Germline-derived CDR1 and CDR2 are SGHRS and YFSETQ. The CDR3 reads CASSLVQGNTGELFF. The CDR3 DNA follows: TGCGCCAGCAGCTTGGTACAGGGAAACACCGGGGAGCTGTTTTTT.

CDR3 DNA sequence: TGCGCCAGCAGTGGACAGGGGAAAAGGGCTGAAGCTTTCTTT. This gives the protein CASSGQGKRAEAFF. This sequence joins TRBV10-1 and TRBJ1-1; 8 bases agree with TRBD1. Trimming took 4 bases from V and 6 from J; bases not matched to a gene: 7. Germline lookup yields CDR1 WNHNN and CDR2 SYGVQD (reference sequence). The CDR3 has 14 amino acids.

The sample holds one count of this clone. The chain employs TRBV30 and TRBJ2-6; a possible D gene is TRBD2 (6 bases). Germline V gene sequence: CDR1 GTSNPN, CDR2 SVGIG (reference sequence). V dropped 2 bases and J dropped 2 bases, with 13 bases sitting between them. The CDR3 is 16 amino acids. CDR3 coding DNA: TGTGCCTGGAGTCGAGGGACTGGGGCTGGGGCCAACGTCCTGACTTTC. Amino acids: CAWSRGTGAGANVLTF.

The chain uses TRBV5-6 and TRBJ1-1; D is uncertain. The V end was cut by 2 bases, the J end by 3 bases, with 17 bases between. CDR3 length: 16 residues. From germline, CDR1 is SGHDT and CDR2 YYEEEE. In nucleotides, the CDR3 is TGTGCCAGCAGCTTAATCCGGTCCCCGAGGGACACTGAAGCTTTCTTT. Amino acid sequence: CASSLIRSPRDTEAFF.

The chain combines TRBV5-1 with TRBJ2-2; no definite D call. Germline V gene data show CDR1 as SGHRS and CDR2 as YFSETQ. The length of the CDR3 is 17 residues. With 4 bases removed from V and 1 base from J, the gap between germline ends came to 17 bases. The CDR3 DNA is TGCGCCAGCAGCCCCCCCGGATTAGCTCGGAACACCGGGGAGCTGTTTTTT. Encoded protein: CASSPPGLARNTGELFF.

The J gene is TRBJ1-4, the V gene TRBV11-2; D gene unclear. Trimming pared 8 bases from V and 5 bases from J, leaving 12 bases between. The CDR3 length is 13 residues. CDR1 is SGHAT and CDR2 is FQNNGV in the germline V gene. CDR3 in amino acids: CASGLQKNEKLFF. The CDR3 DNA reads TGTGCCAGCGGACTACAGAAGAATGAAAAACTGTTTTTT.

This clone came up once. Here the CDR3 reads CASSQAPFSSYEQYF. CDR3 in DNA: TGTGCCAGCAGCCAAGCCCCGTTTAGCTCCTACGAGCAGTACTTC. The chain carries TRBV28 and TRBJ2-7; D is unresolved. V was cut by 6 bases and J by 0 bases, with 15 bases left in between. Germline values: CDR1 MDHEN, CDR2 SYDVKM. This CDR3 region has 15 residues.

CDR3 region: CASSLSGTQRETQYF. CDR3 bases: TGTGCCAGCAGCTTATCAGGAACACAACGGGAGACCCAGTACTTC. V usage is TRBV7-9 and J usage is TRBJ2-5, with D uncertain. Germline-derived CDR1 and CDR2 are SEHNR and FQNEAQ (reference sequence). V gave up 2 bases and J gave up 5 bases, with 15 bases separating them. The CDR3 runs 15 residues.

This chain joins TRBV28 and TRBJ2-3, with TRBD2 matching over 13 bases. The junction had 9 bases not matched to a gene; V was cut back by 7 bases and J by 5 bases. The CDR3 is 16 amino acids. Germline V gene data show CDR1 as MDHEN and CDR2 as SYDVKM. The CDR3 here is CASKLAGGPVLDTQYF. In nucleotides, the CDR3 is TGTGCCAGCAAACTAGCGGGAGGGCCAGTTTTAGATACGCAGTATTTT.

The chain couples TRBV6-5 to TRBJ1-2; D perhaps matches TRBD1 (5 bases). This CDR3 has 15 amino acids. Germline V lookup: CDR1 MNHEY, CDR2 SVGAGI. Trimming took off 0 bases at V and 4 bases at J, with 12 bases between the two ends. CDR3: CASSYSARGLYGYTF. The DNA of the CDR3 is TGTGCCAGCAGTTACTCAGCGCGGGGCCTCTATGGCTACACCTTC.

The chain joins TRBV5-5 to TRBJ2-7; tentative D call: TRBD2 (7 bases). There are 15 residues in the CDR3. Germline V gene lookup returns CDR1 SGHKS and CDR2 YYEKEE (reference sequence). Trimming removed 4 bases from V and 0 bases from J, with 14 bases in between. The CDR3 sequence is CASSLLGGGSYEQYF. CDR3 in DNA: TGTGCCAGCAGCCTATTAGGGGGGGGCTCCTACGAGCAGTACTTC. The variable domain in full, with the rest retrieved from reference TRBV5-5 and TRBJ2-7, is DAGVTQSPTHLIKTRGQQVTLRCSPISGHKSVSWYQQVLGQGPQFIFQYYEKEERGRGNFPDRFSARQFPNYSSELNVNALLLGDSALYLCASSLLGGGSYEQYFGPGTRLTVT.

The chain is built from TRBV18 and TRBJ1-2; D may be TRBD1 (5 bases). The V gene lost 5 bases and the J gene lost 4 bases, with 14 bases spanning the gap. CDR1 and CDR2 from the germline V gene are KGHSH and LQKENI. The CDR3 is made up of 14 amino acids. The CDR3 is CASSSGESGYGYTF. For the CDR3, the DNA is TGTGCCAGCTCATCGGGGGAATCCGGCTATGGCTACACCTTC.

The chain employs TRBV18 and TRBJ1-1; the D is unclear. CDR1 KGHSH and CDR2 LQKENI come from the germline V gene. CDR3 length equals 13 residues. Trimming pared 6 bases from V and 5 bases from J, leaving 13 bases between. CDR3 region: CASSPNKETEAFF. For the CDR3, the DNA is TGTGCCAGCTCCCCAAATAAAGAGACTGAAGCTTTCTTT.

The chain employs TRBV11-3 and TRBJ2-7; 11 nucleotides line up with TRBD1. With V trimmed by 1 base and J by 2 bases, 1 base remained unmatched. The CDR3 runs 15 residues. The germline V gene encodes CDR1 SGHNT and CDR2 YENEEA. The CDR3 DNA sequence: TGTGCCAGCAGCTTAGCGGGACAGGGGGCCTACGAGCAGTACTTC. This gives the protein CASSLAGQGAYEQYF.

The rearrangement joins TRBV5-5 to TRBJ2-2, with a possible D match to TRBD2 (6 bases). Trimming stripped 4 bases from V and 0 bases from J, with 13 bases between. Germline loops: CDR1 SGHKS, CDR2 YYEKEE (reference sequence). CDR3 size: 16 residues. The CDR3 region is CASSETGLANTGELFF. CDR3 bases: TGTGCCAGCAGCGAGACGGGACTTGCGAACACCGGGGAGCTGTTTTTT.

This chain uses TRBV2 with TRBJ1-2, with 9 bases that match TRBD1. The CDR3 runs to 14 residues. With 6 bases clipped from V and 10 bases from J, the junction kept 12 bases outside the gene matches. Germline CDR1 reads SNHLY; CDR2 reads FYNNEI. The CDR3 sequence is CASRITGGPMIYTF. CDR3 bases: TGTGCCAGCAGGATCACAGGGGGCCCTATGATCTACACCTTC. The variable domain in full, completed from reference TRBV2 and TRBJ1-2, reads EPEVTQTPSHQVTQMGQEVILRCVPISNHLYFYWYRQILGQKVEFLVSFYNNEISEKSEIFDDQFSVERPDGSNFTLKIRSTKLEDSAMYFCASRITGGPMIYTFGSGTRLTVV.

The CDR3 region has the DNA TGTGCCAGCTCACCTCCCGGAGCAGTTCGGGTGGGCAATCAGCCCCAGCATTTT. Protein sequence: CASSPPGAVRVGNQPQHF. The rearrangement joins TRBV18 to TRBJ1-5; D remains ambiguous. The CDR3 spans 18 residues. The V gene lost 3 bases and the J gene lost 2 bases, with 20 bases spanning the gap. Germline V gene data show CDR1 as KGHSH and CDR2 as LQKENI.